This TCR beta chain was identified during a study of blood T cell repertoires in COVID-19 (dated by TCRdb to between 2020 and 2021). Background on the whole study: Collaborator samples came from the United States, Italy and Spain and covered acute and convalescent phases of COVID-19. The prospective study material was composed of cDNA or gDNA derived from T cells, B-cell-depleted T cells, or PBMCs. Subjects who had been exposed to COVID-19, were actively infected with it, or had recovered from it provided the deeply sampled blood TCRbeta repertoires that made up the dataset. The repertoires were released in a freely available public database intended as a resource for research on the immune response to SARS-CoV-2. The samples were drawn from the first 160 participants of the ongoing ImmuneRACE study and from 1,254 subjects provided by 6 global collaborators. The sample metadata nearly always contained a de-identified subject ID, COVID-19 status, age in years and sex. Where available, HLA class I and class II types were taken from metadata supplied by the sample provider and were not determined by assay-based typing.

A word on this clone: It lacks a known antigen. No base-level quality is on record; no much larger clone is a single base apart.

Collaborating institutions collected whole blood in K2EDTA tubes following their own protocols. Collaborator samples were shipped for TCRbeta analysis as frozen whole blood, isolated PBMCs, or DNA extracted from either sample type. The study at large found these results: Clinical and demographic metadata were provided uncurated, with the amount varying by source and participant.

TCRbeta CDR3 regions were amplified from genomic DNA using the immunoSEQ Assay, a bias-controlled multiplex PCR. In the paper's pipeline: Within the assay, amplification of reference gene primers was used to estimate how many nucleated cells each sample contained. To quantify the absolute abundance of each unique TCRbeta CDR3 rearrangement, sequence reads were collapsed and filtered. For each sample, productive Simpson clonality was calculated by taking the square root of Simpson's diversity index across productive rearrangements. TCRdb took over this immuneACCESS table, retaining in-frame rearrangements with V and J assigned. Such tables are incomplete; in checked studies, under half of the missing clones stem from an unresolved V gene, and the remainder is unexplained. That table gives V, J and clone size, and the DNA gave D and trimming. This sample gives 55,000 to 75,000 clones in total; around 90% of them show up just once. Clones ranked in the top ten supply approximately 7% of the sample.

The TCR originated in a human donor with active COVID-19. The donor label of this sample is uncertain. Specimen: peripheral blood.

The DNA sequence follows: TGTGCCAGTAGTTCCCCGGGGGGATCCTATAATTCACCCCTCCACTTT. Translation gives CASSSPGGSYNSPLHF. The chain couples TRBV19 to TRBJ1-6; the D gene is perhaps TRBD1, from 5 matching bases. The V and J ends are trimmed by 5 bases and 1 base, leaving 12 bases between them. The CDR3 runs 16 amino acids, cysteine and phenylalanine included. The only DNA kept is the CDR3, 48 bases in frame from the first base. As encoded in the germline V gene (reference sequence), CDR1 is LNHDA while CDR2 is SQIVND. With the portions outside the CDR3 filled from the reference TRBV19 and TRBJ1-6 genes, the complete variable region becomes DGGITQSPKYLFRKEGQNVTLSCEQNLNHDAMYWYRQDPGQGLRLIYYSQIVNDFQKGDIAEGYSVSREKKESFPLTVTSAQKNPTAFYLCASSSPGGSYNSPLHFGNGTRLTVT.